These 14 T cell receptor beta chains share one sample of origin, sequenced in a study of T-cell memory formation after mild COVID-19. TCRdb reanalysed the 5' RACE reads using MiXCR and keeps one entry per CDR3 protein. The data hold a few hundred thousand distinct CDR3 sequences, with around 21% observed a single time. The source material was PBMCs or a T cell subset sorted from them (not recorded which). The source of these receptors is an adult woman who had mild COVID-19 (a few samples of this study predate the infection). Cell type and time point are not known.

The chain has TRBV15 and TRBJ2-5, with D perhaps assigned TRBD1 or TRBD2 (5 bases each). Trimming pared 0 bases from V and 11 bases from J, leaving 22 bases between. This CDR3 contains 16 residues. Germline-derived CDR1 and CDR2 are LNHNV and YYDKDF (reference sequence). The CDR3 region has the DNA TGTGCCACCAGCAGAGATTCGGGGCTAGGTTCTAGGGCGCAGTACTTC. Translated, it gives CATSRDSGLGSRAQYF.

The chain has TRBV18 and TRBJ2-7; TRBD1 agrees at 7 bases. V shed 4 bases and J 4 bases; nucleotides not matched to a gene: 7. Looked up from germline, CDR1 is KGHSH and CDR2 is LQKENI. The CDR3 runs 14 residues. The CDR3 region has the DNA TGTGCCAGCTCACAAGACAGGGTTTCTTACGAGCAGTACTTC. Amino acid sequence: CASSQDRVSYEQYF. Looking up the rest from reference TRBV18 and TRBJ2-7 gives the full variable domain: NAGVMQNPRHLVRRRGQEARLRCSPMKGHSHVYWYRQLPEEGLKFMVYLQKENIIDESGMPKERFSAEFPKEGPSILRIQQVVRGDSAAYFCASSQDRVSYEQYFGPGTRLTVT.

This clonotype has a handful of counts. V and J are TRBV7-6 and TRBJ2-5; D is unclear. The V end was cut by 4 bases, the J end by 2 bases, with 8 bases between. CDR1 is SGHVS, CDR2 FNYEAQ, per germline. The CDR3 has 13 residues. CDR3 sequence: CASSSIRQETQYF. The CDR3 DNA reads as TGTGCCAGCAGCTCGATAAGGCAAGAGACCCAGTACTTC.

This clonotype was recorded only once. The chain employs TRBV6-5 and TRBJ2-3; D remains ambiguous. Trimming took 0 bases from V and 1 from J, leaving 8 bases between them. This CDR3 is 15 amino acids long. Germline V gene sequence: CDR1 MNHEY, CDR2 SVGAGI. The CDR3 DNA reads as TGTGCCAGCAGTTACTCGGCAGGTGGCACAGATACGCAGTATTTT. Protein product: CASSYSAGGTDTQYF.

This clonotype occurred a few times. The chain is built from TRBV5-1 and TRBJ2-5; weak D call: TRBD2 (5 bases). Germline V gives CDR1 SGHRS, CDR2 YFSETQ. The CDR3 is 15 amino acids. The ends were cut back, 4 bases at V and 5 bases at J, with 18 bases in the middle. The CDR3 coding sequence is TGCGCCAGCAGCCCCGGTGAGAGGAGGTGGGAGACCCAGTACTTC. Its protein is CASSPGERRWETQYF.

The rearrangement uses TRBV4-1 and TRBJ1-5, with a weak D call TRBD1 (5 bases). CDR1 is MGHRA, CDR2 YSYEKL, per germline. V was clipped by 1 base and J by 0 bases, with 19 bases between them. The CDR3 is made up of 19 amino acids. The CDR3 sequence is CASSQVPHQGGRSNQPQHF. The CDR3 DNA reads as TGCGCCAGCAGCCAAGTCCCTCATCAGGGAGGACGTAGCAATCAGCCCCAGCATTTT.

The chain joins TRBV3-1 to TRBJ2-7; 8 nucleotides match TRBD2. V shed 4 bases and J 6 bases; nucleotides not matched to a gene: 11. Per germline, CDR1 LGHDT and CDR2 YNNKEL (reference sequence). This CDR3 has 15 residues. The CDR3 spells CASSLGLAPDVEQYF. CDR3 DNA sequence: TGTGCCAGCAGCCTCGGACTAGCCCCCGATGTCGAGCAGTACTTC.

The chain couples TRBV5-1 to TRBJ1-1, with D unclear. CDR1 and CDR2 from the germline V gene are SGHRS and YFSETQ. The V gene lost 0 bases and the J gene lost 0 bases, with 9 bases spanning the gap. This CDR3 comprises 15 residues. The CDR3 DNA is TGCGCCAGCAGCTTGGTGGCCAGCATGAACACTGAAGCTTTCTTT. Translating gives CASSLVASMNTEAFF.

The chain uses TRBV19 and TRBJ2-7; D is ambiguous. Trimming cost V 6 bases and J 4 bases, with 16 bases left between them. Germline-derived CDR1 and CDR2 are LNHDA and SQIVND (reference sequence). The CDR3 length is 14 residues. This CDR3 reads CASSSRHNTYEQYF. The CDR3 bases are TGTGCCAGTAGCTCAAGGCATAATACGTACGAGCAGTACTTC. Supplemented by reference TRBV19 and TRBJ2-7, the full variable domain reads DGGITQSPKYLFRKEGQNVTLSCEQNLNHDAMYWYRQDPGQGLRLIYYSQIVNDFQKGDIAEGYSVSREKKESFPLTVTSAQKNPTAFYLCASSSRHNTYEQYFGPGTRLTVT.

This clonotype was counted between two and nine times. CDR3 sequence reads: CATSSAGAVLRETQYF. In DNA form, the CDR3 reads TGTGCCACCAGCAGCGCGGGGGCCGTCCTTAGGGAGACCCAGTACTTC. V usage is TRBV15 and J usage is TRBJ2-5, with a possible D match to TRBD2 (7 bases). This CDR3 is built from 16 residues. Deletions cut 3 bases from V and 5 bases from J, with 19 bases between. Germline V gives CDR1 LNHNV, CDR2 YYDKDF (reference sequence). Full variable domain (rest looked up from reference TRBV15 and TRBJ2-5): DAMVIQNPRYQVTQFGKPVTLSCSQTLNHNVMYWYQQKSSQAPKLLFHYYDKDFNNEADTPDNFQSRRPNTSFCFLDIRSPGLGDTAMYLCATSSAGAVLRETQYFGPGTRLLVL.

Of note for this clonotype: A junction end diverges from the germline sequence, so it may reflect a read error. The V gene is TRBV24-1, the J gene TRBJ1-5; possible D gene TRBD1, 5 bases. Germline CDR1 KGHDR, CDR2 SFDVKD. The CDR3 covers 17 residues. The CDR3 reads CATSGLDTRAGNQPQHF. The DNA of the CDR3 is TGTGCCACCAGTGGTTTGGACACTCGAGCGGGCAATCAGCCCCAGCATTTT.

This clonotype was seen just once. The rearrangement links TRBV3-1 to TRBJ1-2, with 8 bases fitting TRBD1. CDR1 is LGHDT, CDR2 YNNKEL, per germline (reference sequence). V dropped 2 bases and J dropped 2; count of bases not matched to a gene: 1. CDR3 length equals 14 residues. CDR3: CASSQNRGNYGYTF. The CDR3 DNA is TGTGCCAGCAGCCAAAACAGGGGGAACTATGGCTACACCTTC.

The chain combines TRBV18 with TRBJ1-5, with no clear D. The CDR3 covers 16 residues. With 3 bases removed from V and 2 bases from J, the gap between germline ends came to 14 bases. Germline assignment: CDR1 KGHSH and CDR2 LQKENI. CDR3 in DNA: TGTGCCAGCTCACCTAGTGAGTTTAGGGGCAATCAGCCCCAGCATTTT. This sequence encodes CASSPSEFRGNQPQHF.

The table lists this clonotype with a few counts. The rearrangement uses TRBV7-9 and TRBJ2-5; 8 bases fit TRBD1. Unmatched junction bases numbered 9, after V lost 4 bases and J lost 5 bases. Germline V gene sequence: CDR1 SEHNR, CDR2 FQNEAQ (reference sequence). The CDR3 is made up of 15 amino acids. The DNA of the CDR3 is TGTGCCAGCAGCTCCCCGGACAGGGTGATGGAGACCCAGTACTTC. Translation: CASSSPDRVMETQYF.